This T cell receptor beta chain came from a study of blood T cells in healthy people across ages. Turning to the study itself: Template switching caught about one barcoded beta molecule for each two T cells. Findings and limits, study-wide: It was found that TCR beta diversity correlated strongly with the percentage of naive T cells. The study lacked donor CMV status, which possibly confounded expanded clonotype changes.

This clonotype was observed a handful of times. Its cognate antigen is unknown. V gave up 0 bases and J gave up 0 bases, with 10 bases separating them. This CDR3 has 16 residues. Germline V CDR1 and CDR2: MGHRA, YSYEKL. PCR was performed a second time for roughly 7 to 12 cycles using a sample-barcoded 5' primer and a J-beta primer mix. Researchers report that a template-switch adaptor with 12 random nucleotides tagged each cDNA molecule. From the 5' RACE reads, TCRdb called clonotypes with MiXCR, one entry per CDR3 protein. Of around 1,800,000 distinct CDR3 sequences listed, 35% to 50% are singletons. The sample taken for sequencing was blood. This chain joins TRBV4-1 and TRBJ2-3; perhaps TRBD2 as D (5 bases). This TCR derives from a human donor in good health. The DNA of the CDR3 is TGCGCCAGCAGCCAAGAATGGCGGGCCAGCACAGATACGCAGTATTTT. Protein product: CASSQEWRASTDTQYF.